This T cell receptor (beta chain) is from a study of CD8+ T cells in alopecia areata. Study observations and caveats: Across lesional scalp, and particularly alopecia totalis/universalis, clonality surpassed that of normal scalp.

The length of the CDR3 is 17 residues. Trimming removed 4 bases from V and 1 base from J; junction bases left unmatched: 10. Germline-derived CDR1 and CDR2 are SNHLY and FYNNEI. As for this clone: Its antigen is still unknown.

In each case, RNA was isolated and then reverse transcribed into cDNA as the sequencing template. TCRdb's copy holds only in-frame clones and misses some; the assay was immunoSEQ multiplex PCR. The table has around 190,000 clones, roughly 56% seen once. The receptor was isolated from a human donor in good health. The sequencing input was CD8+ T cells sorted from blood. The rearrangement uses TRBV2 and TRBJ2-5; TRBD2 matches at 9 bases. For the CDR3, the DNA is TGTGCCAGCAGTGTATCCTTAGCGGGGGCCCTCCAAGAGACCCAGTACTTC. Residues: CASSVSLAGALQETQYF.